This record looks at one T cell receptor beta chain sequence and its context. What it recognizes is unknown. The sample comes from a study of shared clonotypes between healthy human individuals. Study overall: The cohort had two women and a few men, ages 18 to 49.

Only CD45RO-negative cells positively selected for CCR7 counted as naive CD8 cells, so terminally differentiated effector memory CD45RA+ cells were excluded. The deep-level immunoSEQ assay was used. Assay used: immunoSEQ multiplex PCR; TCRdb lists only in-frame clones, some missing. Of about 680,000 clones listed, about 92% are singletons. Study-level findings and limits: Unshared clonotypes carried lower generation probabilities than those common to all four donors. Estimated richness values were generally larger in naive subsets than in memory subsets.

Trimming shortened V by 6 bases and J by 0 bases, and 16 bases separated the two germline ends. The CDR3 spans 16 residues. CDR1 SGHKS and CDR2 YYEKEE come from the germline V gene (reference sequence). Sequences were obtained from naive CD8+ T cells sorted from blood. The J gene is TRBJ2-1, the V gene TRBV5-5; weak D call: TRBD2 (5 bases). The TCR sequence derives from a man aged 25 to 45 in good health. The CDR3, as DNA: TGTGCCAGCATCAGCGTCGTAGGGAGCTCCTACAATGAGCAGTTCTTC. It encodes CASISVVGSSYNEQFF.